These 8 T cell receptor beta chains were all obtained from the same sample, sequenced in a study of Ad26.COV2.S vaccination and SARS-CoV-2 variants. Sequenced by immunoSEQ multiplex PCR; TCRdb stores in-frame clones only, minus some. The repertoire has around 310,000 clones, 75% to 90% of them found once; the top ten carry over 5%. Treatment meaning: roughly 20 received Ad26.COV2.S at low or high dose, single or two shots; a few received placebo; per-sample allocation not given. Sampling happened 63 days after the first vaccine or placebo injection. The sample in question was peripheral blood, obtained in a trial of Ad26.COV2.S vaccine versus placebo. These receptors all stem from a person between 18 and 59 years old who received the Ad26.COV2.S COVID-19 vaccine or a placebo.

This rearrangement joins TRBV7-9 to TRBJ1-2; no definite D call. The V and J ends lost 1 base and 4 bases respectively, with 7 bases between them. The CDR3 consists of 13 residues. Germline loops: CDR1 SEHNR, CDR2 FQNEAQ (reference sequence). The CDR3 is CASSLDVSYGYTF. The DNA of the CDR3 is TGTGCCAGCAGCTTAGACGTTAGCTATGGCTACACCTTC.

The rearrangement links TRBV2 to TRBJ2-7; 13 bases are a match to TRBD2. The ends lost 9 bases at V and 5 bases at J; junction bases unmatched: 1. The CDR3 contains 12 residues. Germline CDR1 is SNHLY and CDR2 is FYNNEI. The CDR3, as DNA: TGTGCCAGGGGACTAGCGGGACACGAGCAGTACGTC. The encoded protein is CARGLAGHEQYV.

This chain connects TRBV4-1 to TRBJ2-7; no definite D call. Per germline, CDR1 MGHRA and CDR2 YSYEKL. The CDR3 covers 11 residues. The germline V and J ends were trimmed by 4 bases and 7 bases, with 8 bases remaining between them. The CDR3 sequence: CASSLHGEQYF. Here the CDR3 DNA reads TGCGCCAGCAGCCTACACGGAGAGCAGTACTTC.

V gene TRBV18 combines with J gene TRBJ1-1, with 8 nucleotides matching TRBD1. CDR1 is KGHSH, CDR2 LQKENI, per germline. V lost 3 bases to trimming and J lost 0 bases; unmatched junction nucleotides: 9. This CDR3 has 17 residues. The DNA of the CDR3 is TGTGCCAGCTCACCTCGCGCGGGACAGGTGATGAACACTGAAGCTTTCTTT. Translated, it gives CASSPRAGQVMNTEAFF.

This chain links TRBV7-8 with TRBJ2-7; no reliable D call. This CDR3 has 13 residues. V gave up 5 bases and J gave up 5 bases, with 13 bases separating them. Germline-derived CDR1 and CDR2 are SGHVS and FQNEAQ. CDR3 nucleotide sequence: TGTGCCAGCAGCCGCCCCCCACTGGACGAGCAGTACGTC. Amino acid sequence: CASSRPPLDEQYV.

There are a few counts of this clone. V and J are TRBV11-3 and TRBJ1-2; TRBD1 might be the D (5 bases). Germline-derived CDR1 and CDR2 are SGHNT and YENEEA. The CDR3 sequence is 13 residues long. The germline V and J ends were trimmed by 0 bases and 6 bases, with 8 bases remaining between them. The CDR3 DNA sequence: TGTGCCAGCAGCTTAGACAGGGTGGATGGCTACACCTTC. As protein: CASSLDRVDGYTF.

J is TRBJ2-3 and V is TRBV6-5; TRBD2 aligns across 9 bases. CDR1 and CDR2 (germline): MNHEY, SVGAGI. The CDR3 length is 15 residues. V shed 5 bases, J shed 4 bases, and the junction held 7 bases outside the gene matches. This CDR3 is CASSPLAGGSDTQYF. The DNA of the CDR3 is TGTGCCAGCAGTCCCCTGGCGGGGGGGTCAGATACGCAGTATTTT.

The J gene is TRBJ2-2, the V gene TRBV7-9, with D perhaps given as TRBD1 or TRBD2 (5 bases each). V gave up 1 base and J gave up 4 bases, with 16 bases separating them. CDR3 length: 17 amino acids. The V gene's germline CDR1 is SEHNR and CDR2 FQNEAQ (reference sequence). The chain's CDR3 is CASSLVGTWETTGELFF. CDR3 coding DNA: TGTGCCAGCAGCTTAGTAGGGACCTGGGAAACCACCGGGGAGCTGTTTTTT. Together with reference TRBV7-9 and TRBJ2-2, the CDR3 gives the full variable domain: DTGVSQNPRHKITKRGQNVTFRCDPISEHNRLYWYRQTLGQGPEFLTYFQNEAQLEKSRLLSDRFSAERPKGSFSTLEIQRTEQGDSAMYLCASSLVGTWETTGELFFGEGSRLTVL.